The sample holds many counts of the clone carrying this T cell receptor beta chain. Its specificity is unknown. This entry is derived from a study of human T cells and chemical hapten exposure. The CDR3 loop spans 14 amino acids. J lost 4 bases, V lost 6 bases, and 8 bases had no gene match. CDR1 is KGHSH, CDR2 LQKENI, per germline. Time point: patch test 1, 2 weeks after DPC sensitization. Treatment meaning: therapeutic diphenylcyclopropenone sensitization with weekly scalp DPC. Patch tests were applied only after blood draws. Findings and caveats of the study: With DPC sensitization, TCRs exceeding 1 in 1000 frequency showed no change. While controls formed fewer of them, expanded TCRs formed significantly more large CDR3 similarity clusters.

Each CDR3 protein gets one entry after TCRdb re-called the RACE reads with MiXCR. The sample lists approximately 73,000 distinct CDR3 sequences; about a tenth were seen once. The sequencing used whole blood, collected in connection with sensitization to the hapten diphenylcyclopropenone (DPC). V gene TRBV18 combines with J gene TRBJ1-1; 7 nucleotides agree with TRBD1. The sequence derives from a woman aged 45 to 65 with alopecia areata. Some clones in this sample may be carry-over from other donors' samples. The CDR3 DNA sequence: TGTGCCAGCTCCGAGGGCAGGGGGTTCACTGAAGCTTTCTTT. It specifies CASSEGRGFTEAFF.